The following is a T cell receptor (beta chain) sequence with its context. The data stem from a study of blood T cell repertoires in COVID-19. Study summary: Whether acute or convalescent, the COVID-19 samples came from the United States, Italy and Spain. From T cells, B-cell-depleted T cells, or PBMCs came the material, which was cDNA or gDNA.

Per the germline V gene, CDR1 is MNHNS and CDR2 is SASEGT. The CDR3 covers 15 residues. J gave up 1 base and V 3 bases, and 2 bases lay outside the gene matches. In the study's own analysis: From reference gene primer amplification, estimates of nucleated cell counts were derived. TCRdb keeps only in-frame clones here, not all; method: immunoSEQ multiplex PCR. V and J calls plus clone size are reproduced from that table; the DNA served to infer D and trimming. This table holds approximately 200,000 clones, around 87% found once. This sequence joins TRBV6-1 and TRBJ2-3, with TRBD2 matching over 9 bases. The specimen sequenced was peripheral blood. The origin of this receptor is a woman aged 30 to 39 with active or convalescent COVID-19. This CDR3 is CASSESSGGTDTQYF. The CDR3 DNA reads TGTGCCAGCAGTGAGTCTAGCGGGGGCACAGATACGCAGTATTTT.